Below are 18 T cell receptor beta chains sequenced from a single sample in a study of regulatory T cells in long-lasting Graves disease (dated by TCRdb to about 2021). The library was generated by multiplex PCR. Instrument on record: Illumina HiSeq 4000. iRepertoire HTBI primers and Arm-PCR amplification of CDR3 regions were used to construct TCR beta libraries. TCRdb passed the public sequencing reads through fastp at Q25 and MiXCR, retaining productive beta sequences. Each CDR3 protein appears once, grouped with its most common genes and DNA. A total of about 450,000 distinct CDR3 sequences appear in this sample, around 24% of them only once. The ten largest account for about a quarter of the sample. The time point label here, explained by the study, means: persistent/refractory GD, antithyroid drugs over 5 years with positive TRAb. For both TCR sequencing and RNA sequencing, RNA was extracted from PBMCs in TRIzol.

The sequencing used peripheral blood mononuclear cells (PBMCs), collected when the disease was refractory, from a patient treated with antithyroid drugs. The receptors stem from a female donor with Graves disease.

This clonotype turned up a few times. CDR3: CASSFGRGGEKLFF. CDR3 nucleotides: TGCGCCAGCAGCTTTGGCAGGGGAGGTGAAAAACTGTTTTTT. This chain uses TRBV5-1 with TRBJ1-4, with a possible D match to TRBD1 (6 bases). This CDR3 region has 14 residues. Germline CDR1 reads SGHRS; CDR2 reads YFSETQ. The ends were cut back, 2 bases at V and 7 bases at J, with 12 bases in the middle.

In its sample, this clonotype was seen a few times. V usage is TRBV29-1 and J usage is TRBJ1-1, with TRBD1 identical over 7 bases. This CDR3 comprises 13 residues. The ends lost 4 bases at V and 1 base at J; junction bases unmatched: 3. Germline CDR1 reads SQVTM; CDR2 reads ANQGSEA. CDR3 bases: TGCAGCGTTGGCGGACAGGAGAACACTGAAGCTTTCTTT. Translation: CSVGGQENTEAFF. Looking up the rest from reference TRBV29-1 and TRBJ1-1 gives the full variable domain: SAVISQKPSRDICQRGTSLTIQCQVDSQVTMMFWYRQQPGQSLTLIATANQGSEATYESGFVIDKFPISRPNLTFSTLTVSNMSPEDSSIYLCSVGGQENTEAFFGQGTRLTVV.

This clonotype was observed many times. The rearrangement joins TRBV28 to TRBJ2-5; D might be TRBD2 (5 bases). Germline assignment: CDR1 MDHEN and CDR2 SYDVKM. The CDR3 spans 16 residues. Trimming stripped 3 bases from V and 0 bases from J, with 14 bases between. As DNA, the CDR3 is TGTGCCAGCAGTTTGAAGCTAGCTACGTACCAAGAGACCCAGTACTTC. Its protein product is CASSLKLATYQETQYF.

V usage is TRBV14 and J usage is TRBJ1-2; the D gene is possibly TRBD1 (5 bases). The CDR3 is 12 residues long. Germline CDR1 is SGHDN and CDR2 is FVKESK. The V and J ends lost 4 bases and 7 bases respectively, with 10 bases between them. The CDR3 here is CASSPEGLGYTF. The CDR3 bases are TGTGCCAGCAGCCCGGAGGGGCTTGGCTACACCTTC. The whole variable domain, remainder taken from reference TRBV14 and TRBJ1-2, is EAGVTQFPSHSVIEKGQTVTLRCDPISGHDNLYWYRRVMGKEIKFLLHFVKESKQDESGMPNNRFLAERTGGTYSTLKVQPAELEDSGVYFCASSPEGLGYTFGSGTRLTVV.

The chain uses TRBV9 and TRBJ2-1; 8 bases map to TRBD1. There are 14 residues in the CDR3. Germline CDR1 and CDR2: SGDLS and YYNGEE. Trimming removed 3 bases from V and 6 bases from J; junction bases left unmatched: 5. The CDR3 DNA reads TGTGCCAGCAGCGCATCGGACAGGGCCAATGAGCAGTTCTTC. Encoded protein: CASSASDRANEQFF.

The V call is TRBV18, the J call TRBJ2-1; 9 nucleotides align to TRBD1. The junction had 9 bases not matched to a gene; V was cut back by 5 bases and J by 10 bases. Germline values: CDR1 KGHSH, CDR2 LQKENI. CDR3 length equals 14 residues. The CDR3 DNA follows: TGTGCCAGCTCATCCCTAAGACAGGGGGAAGAGCAGTTCTTC. Translating it yields CASSSLRQGEEQFF.

There are a few counts of this clonotype. V usage is TRBV7-9 and J usage is TRBJ1-4, with 8 nucleotides matching TRBD1. With V trimmed by 6 bases and J by 7 bases, 22 bases remained unmatched. Germline CDR1 reads SEHNR; CDR2 reads FQNEAQ (reference sequence). CDR3 size: 19 residues. CDR3 DNA sequence: TGTGCCAGCAGTGCCACCGGGACAGGTCTTTTCGCCTTCCGTGAAAAACTGTTTTTT. This translates into CASSATGTGLFAFREKLFF.

This chain connects TRBV12-3 or TRBV12-4 to TRBJ2-2; D unclear. The V end lost 2 bases, the J end lost 5 bases, and 6 bases lay between the germline ends. The CDR3 has 13 residues. The CDR3 DNA follows: TGTGCCAGCAGTTTAATTGATACCGGGGAGCTGTTTTTT. This codes for CASSLIDTGELFF.

This clonotype was detected ten times or more. The chain joins TRBV24-1 to TRBJ1-2; no reliable D call. This CDR3 has 16 residues. Germline values: CDR1 KGHDR, CDR2 SFDVKD. The germline V and J ends were trimmed by 2 bases and 5 bases, with 17 bases remaining between them. CDR3 nucleotide sequence: TGTGCCACCAGTGATTCAACCCTGGGGAGGGATTATGGCTACACCTTC. Its translation: CATSDSTLGRDYGYTF.

This clonotype was observed many times. The chain recombines TRBV6-2 or TRBV6-3 with TRBJ2-7; the D gene could be TRBD1 or TRBD2 (6 bases each). The V and J ends lost 4 bases and 2 bases respectively, with 15 bases between them. The CDR3 consists of 15 residues. Germline CDR1 and CDR2: MNHEY and SVGEGT. CDR3 nucleotides: TGTGCCAGCAGTTTTGCCGGGGGCGCAACCTACGAGCAGTACTTC. This codes for CASSFAGGATYEQYF.

This clonotype was seen many times. J is TRBJ2-7 and V is TRBV13; 8 nucleotides line up with TRBD1. The V segment lost 0 bases and the J segment 6 bases; nucleotides outside the gene matches: 7. The CDR3 loop spans 15 amino acids. Germline-derived CDR1 and CDR2 are PRHDT and FYEKMQ (reference sequence). CDR3 region: CASSLGQGQGGEQYF. CDR3 bases: TGTGCCAGCAGCTTAGGCCAAGGACAGGGTGGCGAGCAGTACTTC.

The V and J genes are TRBV4-2 and TRBJ2-2, with D perhaps matching TRBD2 (5 bases). CDR1 and CDR2 from the germline V gene are LGHNA and YNFKEQ. The CDR3 is made up of 16 amino acids. The V and J ends lost 4 bases and 1 base respectively, with 13 bases between them. The CDR3 loop is CASSLTSRVNTGELFF. The CDR3 DNA reads TGTGCCAGCAGCCTCACCTCGCGGGTGAACACCGGGGAGCTGTTTTTT.

This clonotype turned up a few times. The J gene is TRBJ2-1, the V gene TRBV24-1; the D is unclear. The germline CDR1 and CDR2 sequences are KGHDR and SFDVKD. This CDR3 has 17 residues. Trimming took 0 bases from V and 2 from J, leaving 13 bases between them. The DNA for the CDR3 is TGTGCCACCAGTGATTTGCTGCGTCTCTCTGCCTACAATGAGCAGTTCTTC. Translation: CATSDLLRLSAYNEQFF.

This clonotype has ten or more counts. The V gene is TRBV12-3 or TRBV12-4, the J gene TRBJ2-7; D might be TRBD1 or TRBD2, each matching 5 bases. This CDR3 spans 18 amino acids. The V gene lost 0 bases and the J gene lost 0 bases, with 18 bases spanning the gap. CDR3: CASSLAQVWGPDSYEQYF. The CDR3 coding sequence is TGTGCCAGCAGTTTAGCGCAGGTTTGGGGACCGGACTCCTACGAGCAGTACTTC.

This clonotype was picked up a small number of times. The chain employs TRBV30 and TRBJ1-1; unclear D gene. V was pared by 2 bases and J by 0 bases, with 10 bases between. The length of the CDR3 is 14 residues. From germline, CDR1 is GTSNPN and CDR2 SVGIG (reference sequence). CDR3 coding DNA: TGTGCCTGGAGTAGAGGCATCCTGAACACTGAAGCTTTCTTT. Protein sequence: CAWSRGILNTEAFF.

The gene calls are TRBV5-1 and TRBJ2-7, with unresolved D. Deletions cut 1 base from V and 3 bases from J, with 8 bases between. Per germline, CDR1 SGHRS and CDR2 YFSETQ. The CDR3 contains 13 residues. CDR3 amino acids: CASSLSVFYEQYF. CDR3 coding DNA: TGCGCCAGCAGCTTGAGTGTATTCTACGAGCAGTACTTC.

This clonotype was seen only a few times. The chain recombines TRBV4-1 with TRBJ2-7; D might be TRBD2 (6 bases). The CDR3 sequence is 15 residues long. Germline CDR1 MGHRA, CDR2 YSYEKL. Between the trimmed V and J ends, which lost 1 base and 11 bases, there was a span of 21 bases. CDR3 residues: CASSQATEQPGLEYF. CDR3 sequence (DNA): TGCGCCAGCAGCCAAGCCACAGAGCAACCGGGACTTGAGTACTTC.

This rearrangement joins TRBV19 to TRBJ2-4; TRBD2 matches at 11 bases. Trimming removed 7 bases from V and 0 bases from J; junction bases left unmatched: 5. CDR1 and CDR2 (germline): LNHDA, SQIVND (reference sequence). CDR3 length equals 16 residues. As DNA, the CDR3 is TGTGCCAGTACCCGGACTAGCGGGCTAGCCAAAAACATTCAGTACTTC. Translation gives CASTRTSGLAKNIQYF. Looking up the rest from reference TRBV19 and TRBJ2-4 gives the full variable domain: DGGITQSPKYLFRKEGQNVTLSCEQNLNHDAMYWYRQDPGQGLRLIYYSQIVNDFQKGDIAEGYSVSREKKESFPLTVTSAQKNPTAFYLCASTRTSGLAKNIQYFGAGTRLSVL.